The next 21 T cell receptor beta chains were all read from a single sample in a study of CD8 T cell repertoires and HIV-1 epitope variants. Data came from immunoSEQ multiplex PCR; TCRdb stores just in-frame clones and leaves some out. The sample contains about 90,000 clones, approximately 70% of which appear only once. Sample: uncultured baseline CD8+ T cells from peripheral blood mononuclear cells (PBMCs). These receptors were collected from a male donor with HIV.

The V call is TRBV9, the J call TRBJ2-5; 12 bases match TRBD1. J lost 4 bases, V lost 3 bases, and 7 bases had no gene match. The germline V gene has CDR1 SGDLS and CDR2 YYNGEE. CDR3 length equals 16 residues. CDR3 sequence reads: CASSARDRGRGETQYF. The DNA for the CDR3 is TGTGCCAGCAGCGCTAGGGACAGGGGGCGAGGAGAGACCCAGTACTTC.

The V call is TRBV5-6, the J call TRBJ2-7; 7 positions agree with TRBD2. The CDR3 spans 15 residues. Per germline, CDR1 SGHDT and CDR2 YYEEEE. V trimming: 6 bases; J trimming: 0 bases; junction bases outside the gene matches: 9. CDR3 sequence (DNA): TGTGCCAGCACCCGTCTAGCGGTAAGCTCCTACGAGCAGTACTTC. The encoded protein is CASTRLAVSSYEQYF.

The chain employs TRBV5-1 and TRBJ1-2, with D uncertain. This CDR3 has 13 residues. Trimming pared 0 bases from V and 4 bases from J, leaving 7 bases between. Germline V gene data show CDR1 as SGHRS and CDR2 as YFSETQ. The CDR3 bases are TGCGCCAGCAGCTTGGCGGGTGGCTATGGCTACACCTTC. It encodes CASSLAGGYGYTF.

The V gene is TRBV6-6, the J gene TRBJ2-7, with TRBD1 identical over 9 bases. CDR1 and CDR2 from the germline V gene are MNHNY and SVGAGI (reference sequence). The CDR3 totals 15 residues. Trimming cost V 6 bases and J 4 bases; bases outside gene matches: 10. The CDR3 here is CASSPIGTGKYEQYF. In DNA, the CDR3 is TGTGCCAGCAGCCCAATCGGGACAGGGAAATACGAGCAGTACTTC.

The chain carries TRBV11-2 and TRBJ2-7; tentatively, D is TRBD2 (5 bases). The germline V gene has CDR1 SGHAT and CDR2 FQNNGV. The CDR3 totals 12 residues. The ends were cut back, 2 bases at V and 6 bases at J, with 8 bases in the middle. CDR3 amino acids: CASSLKGSEQYF. The CDR3 DNA sequence: TGTGCCAGCAGCTTAAAAGGGAGCGAGCAGTACTTC.

The rearrangement links TRBV9 to TRBJ2-5; the D gene is possibly TRBD1 (6 bases). CDR1 and CDR2 (germline): SGDLS, YYNGEE. This CDR3 is built from 15 residues. Trimming pared 1 base from V and 1 base from J, leaving 11 bases between. Written as DNA, the CDR3 is TGTGCCAGCAGCGTAAGGGGGTCGGGCCAAGAGACCCAGTACTTC. This sequence encodes CASSVRGSGQETQYF.

DNA of the CDR3: TGTGCCAGCAGCCAATTCCAGCGGGAGGGCTCCTACGAGCAGTACTTC. It specifies CASSQFQREGSYEQYF. The rearrangement uses TRBV4-2 and TRBJ2-7; the match to TRBD2 covers 10 bases. This CDR3 spans 16 amino acids. Germline CDR1 is LGHNA and CDR2 is YNFKEQ. Trimming took 2 bases from V and 0 from J; bases not matched to a gene: 4.

The rearrangement joins TRBV15 to TRBJ1-6; no definite D call. There are 16 residues in the CDR3. The germline gives CDR1 LNHNV, CDR2 YYDKDF (reference sequence). The ends were cut back, 1 base at V and 6 bases at J, with 13 bases in the middle. Written as DNA, the CDR3 is TGTGCCACCAGCAGAGTCGTGGGCGCGGGTAATTCACCCCTCCACTTT. Translating gives CATSRVVGAGNSPLHF.

The chain combines TRBV7-9 with TRBJ2-7; D remains unclear. The V gene's germline CDR1 is SEHNR and CDR2 FQNEAQ (reference sequence). This CDR3 spans 13 amino acids. V dropped 5 bases and J dropped 9 bases, with 17 bases sitting between them. In DNA, the CDR3 is TGTGCCAGCAGCCCGGCCACGGCTAACGGGCAGTACTTC. Residues: CASSPATANGQYF.

This clone was observed a handful of times. The rearrangement links TRBV5-1 to TRBJ2-5; the match to TRBD1 covers 9 bases. V was clipped by 2 bases and J by 4 bases; unmatched bases: 3. CDR1 is SGHRS and CDR2 is YFSETQ in the germline V gene. CDR3 length equals 14 residues. The CDR3 here is CASSFTGGGETQYF. CDR3 bases: TGCGCCAGCAGCTTTACAGGGGGCGGAGAGACCCAGTACTTC.

V gene TRBV19 combines with J gene TRBJ1-1; D is undetermined. CDR1 and CDR2 from the germline V gene are LNHDA and SQIVND (reference sequence). The CDR3 loop spans 13 amino acids. Deletions cut 6 bases from V and 3 bases from J, with 11 bases between. The CDR3 here is CASRVQEYTEAFF. CDR3 nucleotide sequence: TGTGCCAGTAGGGTCCAGGAGTACACTGAAGCTTTCTTT.

In this sample, this clone turned up a few times. The V and J genes are TRBV5-6 and TRBJ2-1, with 8 bases aligning to TRBD2. After removal of 6 bases from V and 6 bases from J, the junction contained 5 bases not matched to a gene. The CDR3 is 13 residues long. The germline V gene has CDR1 SGHDT and CDR2 YYEEEE. The CDR3, as DNA: TGTGCCAGCAACCCCGGGACTAGCAATGAGCAGTTCTTC. Translation gives CASNPGTSNEQFF.

The chain is built from TRBV29-1 and TRBJ1-2; D possibly corresponds to TRBD1 (6 bases). This CDR3 spans 13 amino acids. Per the germline V gene, CDR1 is SQVTM and CDR2 is ANQGSEA. Trimming removed 6 bases at V and 4 bases at J, with 15 bases between. CDR3 in DNA: TGCAGCGTAGCGACAGGCCTGAGCTATGGCTACACCTTC. Protein: CSVATGLSYGYTF. Using reference TRBV29-1 and TRBJ1-2 for the parts outside the CDR3, the full variable domain is SAVISQKPSRDICQRGTSLTIQCQVDSQVTMMFWYRQQPGQSLTLIATANQGSEATYESGFVIDKFPISRPNLTFSTLTVSNMSPEDSSIYLCSVATGLSYGYTFGSGTRLTVV.

The V and J genes are TRBV5-4 and TRBJ2-1; TRBD2 agrees at 9 bases. The CDR3 is made up of 15 amino acids. The V gene end was trimmed by 3 bases and the J gene end by 9 bases; junction bases not matched to a gene: 10. Germline V gene sequence: CDR1 SGHNT, CDR2 YYREEE (reference sequence). DNA for the CDR3: TGTGCCAGCAGCTCCACCGGACTAGCGCGGGGTGAGCAGTTCTTC. This gives the protein CASSSTGLARGEQFF.

In its sample, this clone was seen once. The rearrangement uses TRBV28 and TRBJ2-7; D assignment may be TRBD1 or TRBD2 (5 bases each). The germline gives CDR1 MDHEN, CDR2 SYDVKM. The CDR3 sequence is 18 residues long. Trimming removed 6 bases from V and 0 bases from J, with 24 bases in between. The CDR3 nucleotides are TGTGCCAGCAGAAGTTTTTTCCGTGGGACCGAACCCTCCTACGAGCAGTACTTC. Residues: CASRSFFRGTEPSYEQYF.

The gene calls are TRBV5-1 and TRBJ2-1, with D perhaps TRBD1 (5 bases). V was shortened by 0 bases and J by 5 bases, with 12 bases between the two germline ends. Germline CDR1 SGHRS, CDR2 YFSETQ. The CDR3 has 15 amino acids. The CDR3 DNA sequence: TGCGCCAGCAGCTTGGCGTTCAGGGCCGACAATGAGCAGTTCTTC. This codes for CASSLAFRADNEQFF.

The table lists this clone with a count of one. The rearrangement links TRBV7-2 to TRBJ2-7; the match to TRBD1 covers 7 bases. The CDR3 covers 15 residues. V lost 5 bases to trimming and J lost 3 bases; unmatched junction nucleotides: 10. The germline CDR1 and CDR2 sequences are SGHTA and FQGNSA. Here the CDR3 reads CASSLRQGPHYEQYF. The CDR3 region has the DNA TGTGCCAGCAGCCTCAGACAGGGACCCCACTACGAGCAGTACTTC.

The V call is TRBV6-6, the J call TRBJ2-5; D unresolved. Trimming left V 9 bases short and J 5 bases short, with 16 bases between. The CDR3 sequence is 13 residues long. CDR1 MNHNY and CDR2 SVGAGI come from the germline V gene (reference sequence). CDR3 in DNA: TGTGCCAGTAACGGGTCCCCTTCGGAGACCCAGTACTTC. Protein product: CASNGSPSETQYF.

V usage is TRBV5-5 and J usage is TRBJ2-7; no reliable D call. CDR1 is SGHKS, CDR2 YYEKEE, per germline (reference sequence). This CDR3 comprises 15 residues. V dropped 1 base and J dropped 0 bases, with 11 bases sitting between them. CDR3: CASSLTLKTSYEQYF. CDR3 nucleotide sequence: TGTGCCAGCAGCTTGACGTTGAAAACCTCCTACGAGCAGTACTTC.

This rearrangement joins TRBV5-8 to TRBJ2-3; D is perhaps TRBD1 (6 bases). Trimming cost V 6 bases and J 2 bases, with 16 bases left between them. Germline lookup yields CDR1 SGHTS and CDR2 YDEGEE. The CDR3 consists of 15 residues. Here the CDR3 DNA reads TGTGCCAGCATCAAGGGGGACATCCACACAGATACGCAGTATTTT. This encodes CASIKGDIHTDTQYF. Full variable domain (missing parts from reference TRBV5-8 and TRBJ2-3): EAGVTQSPTHLIKTRGQQATLRCSPISGHTSVYWYQQALGLGLQFLLWYDEGEERNRGNFPPRFSGRQFPNYSSELNVNALELEDSALYLCASIKGDIHTDTQYFGPGTRLTVL.

The rearrangement uses TRBV7-8 and TRBJ1-2; 7 nucleotides match TRBD1. CDR3 length equals 14 residues. Germline V gene lookup returns CDR1 SGHVS and CDR2 FQNEAQ. Trimming cost V 6 bases and J 4 bases; bases outside gene matches: 8. The CDR3 protein is CASSDRVEVYGYTF. As DNA, the CDR3 is TGTGCCAGCAGTGACAGGGTCGAGGTCTATGGCTACACCTTC.